The clone carrying this T cell receptor (beta chain) is labeled as medium-sized. Its target is not known. This specimen comes from a study of breast tumors, draining lymph nodes, adjacent tissues. One entry per CDR3 protein results from TCRdb running MiXCR on the multiplex PCR reads. The table includes about 22,000 distinct CDR3 sequences, 58% detected once. Study-wide results and limits: Tumor T cell lymph node origin was a supported hypothesis, not proven. Tumors had less TCR diversity than lymph nodes, more than nontumor tissue.

This TCR was recovered from a female donor with breast cancer. Some clones in this sample may be carry-over from other donors' samples. Material: breast tumor tissue.

In DNA form, the CDR3 reads TGCGCCAGCAGCCAAGGGCCCACTACAGGGAGAGGGTATGGCTACACCTTC. This sequence encodes CASSQGPTTGRGYGYTF. This chain joins TRBV4-1 and TRBJ1-2, with a possible D match to TRBD1 (6 bases). CDR1 and CDR2 (germline): MGHRA, YSYEKL. The CDR3 sequence is 17 residues long. V dropped 1 base and J dropped 5 bases, with 20 bases sitting between them.